The clone carrying this T cell receptor (beta chain) was detected once. This entry belongs to a study of control samples from healthy donors and cancer patients. The method was immunoSEQ multiplex PCR; TCRdb's version includes in-frame clones alone and lacks a portion of them. This sample has 110,000 or so clones; roughly 79% occur once, and the top ten carry approximately 6.7%. The sequence came from a man between 18 and 29 years old in good health. Material for sequencing was blood.

CDR3 sequence: CASSLLGSGASIYNEQFF. The CDR3 nucleotides are TGTGCCAGCAGCTTGCTAGGTAGCGGGGCAAGTATTTACAATGAGCAGTTCTTC. The chain joins TRBV5-5 to TRBJ2-1, with 8 bases aligning to TRBD2. Germline V CDR1 and CDR2: SGHKS, YYEKEE (reference sequence). Unmatched junction bases numbered 13, after V lost 1 base and J lost 4 bases. This CDR3 is built from 18 residues.